One sample yielded the 15 T cell receptor beta chains listed below, sequenced in a study of somatic mutations in cytotoxic T cells in rheumatoid arthritis. Method: immunoSEQ multiplex PCR; TCRdb's copy keeps in-frame clones and lacks some. The data contain 2,500 or so clones, about 85% of them singletons. What was sequenced was CD8+ T cells sorted from blood. These receptors originate from a woman aged 70-85 years with rheumatoid arthritis.

CDR3 protein: CASSYTTGGAYTEAFF. The CDR3, as DNA: TGTGCCAGCAGTTACACTACAGGGGGCGCTTACACTGAAGCTTTCTTT. This chain joins TRBV6-5 and TRBJ1-1; 9 bases are shared with TRBD1. Germline V lookup: CDR1 MNHEY, CDR2 SVGAGI. The CDR3 has 16 residues. V was pared by 2 bases and J by 3 bases, with 7 bases of the junction left unmatched.

The gene calls are TRBV5-1 and TRBJ1-2; D remains ambiguous. Between the trimmed V and J ends, which lost 0 bases and 6 bases, there was a span of 12 bases. The length of the CDR3 is 14 residues. Germline V gene data show CDR1 as SGHRS and CDR2 as YFSETQ. CDR3 DNA: TGCGCCAGCAGCTTGGGTGGCGGGATCGATGGCTACACCTTC. Translated, it gives CASSLGGGIDGYTF.

This chain links TRBV28 with TRBJ1-4; 9 bases match TRBD1. Germline CDR1 reads MDHEN; CDR2 reads SYDVKM. J was trimmed by 7 bases and V by 8 bases; bases with no gene match: 8. The CDR3 extends over 14 amino acids. The CDR3: CASGTGSPGEKLFF. In nucleotides, the CDR3 is TGTGCCAGCGGGACAGGGTCCCCGGGTGAAAAACTGTTTTTT.

The chain carries TRBV5-1 and TRBJ2-7; D not resolved. V lost 3 bases and J lost 1, with 2 bases in between. This CDR3 has 11 residues. Germline V lookup: CDR1 SGHRS, CDR2 YFSETQ. In DNA form, the CDR3 reads TGCGCCAGCAGCTCGTCCTACGAGCAGTACTTC. Its translation: CASSSSYEQYF. Combining the CDR3 with reference TRBV5-1 and TRBJ2-7 gives the whole variable domain KAGVTQTPRYLIKTRGQQVTLSCSPISGHRSVSWYQQTPGQGLQFLFEYFSETQRNKGNFPGRFSGRQFSNSRSEMNVSTLELGDSALYLCASSSSYEQYFGPGTRLTVT.

The chain couples TRBV19 to TRBJ2-5; 9 bases match TRBD2. Germline values: CDR1 LNHDA, CDR2 SQIVND (reference sequence). The V segment lost 4 bases and the J segment 4 bases; nucleotides outside the gene matches: 7. CDR3 length: 15 amino acids. CDR3 DNA: TGTGCCAGTAGTAGGATAGCGGGAGAGGCAGAGACCCAGTACTTC. As protein: CASSRIAGEAETQYF.

This sequence joins TRBV15 and TRBJ2-3; 7 bases map to TRBD2. The CDR3 spans 15 residues. With 3 bases clipped from V and 2 bases from J, the junction kept 5 bases outside the gene matches. Germline assignment: CDR1 LNHNV and CDR2 YYDKDF (reference sequence). CDR3 nucleotide sequence: TGTGCCACCAGCAGTGGGAGGGCAGTCACAGATACGCAGTATTTT. It codes for CATSSGRAVTDTQYF.

The V call is TRBV7-8, the J call TRBJ2-1, with 7 bases identical to TRBD2. V lost 5 bases to trimming and J lost 5 bases; unmatched junction nucleotides: 9. The CDR3 extends over 15 amino acids. CDR1 and CDR2 (germline): SGHVS, FQNEAQ. The CDR3: CASSPPSSGHNEQFF. CDR3 sequence (DNA): TGTGCCAGCAGCCCACCCTCTAGCGGACACAATGAGCAGTTCTTC.

This rearrangement joins TRBV11-3 to TRBJ2-7; 7 nucleotides match TRBD1. V shed 4 bases and J 3 bases; nucleotides not matched to a gene: 6. The CDR3 is 14 residues long. CDR1 is SGHNT, CDR2 YENEEA, per germline. The CDR3 sequence is CASSSTGQLYEQYF. CDR3 in DNA: TGTGCCAGCAGCTCTACGGGACAGCTCTACGAGCAGTACTTC.

The chain employs TRBV4-3 and TRBJ2-7; 7 bases agree with TRBD1. Germline CDR1 reads LGHNA; CDR2 reads YSLEER. The CDR3 runs to 15 residues. V shed 2 bases, J shed 4 bases, and the junction held 8 bases outside the gene matches. CDR3 in DNA: TGCGCCAGCAGCCAACAGAACACAGGGGCTTACGAGCAGTACTTC. As protein: CASSQQNTGAYEQYF.

The chain joins TRBV6-4 to TRBJ1-1, with D possibly matching TRBD1 (6 bases). The CDR3 sequence is 15 residues long. Per the germline V gene, CDR1 is MRHNA and CDR2 is SNTAGT. The ends were cut back, 5 bases at V and 1 base at J, with 14 bases in the middle. The chain's CDR3 is CASSPNGGQNTEAFF. In DNA form, the CDR3 reads TGTGCCAGCAGTCCCAATGGGGGCCAGAACACTGAAGCTTTCTTT.

Concerning this clone itself: Possible read error: a much larger clone is one base away. This CDR3 is also generated by other DNA sequences in the sample. The chain recombines TRBV4-1 with TRBJ2-7; 7 positions agree with TRBD1. The CDR3 length is 17 residues. Trimming cost V 3 bases and J 0 bases; bases outside gene matches: 11. The germline V gene has CDR1 MGHRA and CDR2 YSYEKL. The CDR3 DNA is TGCGCCAGCAGCCATCGACAGGGCCTACTAACCTCCTACGAGCAGTACTTC. This sequence encodes CASSHRQGLLTSYEQYF.

The chain recombines TRBV7-9 with TRBJ2-1, with 7 bases identical to TRBD1. The CDR3 loop spans 14 amino acids. CDR1 SEHNR and CDR2 FQNEAQ come from the germline V gene (reference sequence). The V and J ends lost 3 bases and 6 bases, in that order; junction bases with no gene match: 5. The CDR3 protein is CASSFTGQLNEQFF. The DNA of the CDR3 is TGTGCCAGCAGCTTCACGGGACAGCTCAATGAGCAGTTCTTC.

This sequence joins TRBV9 and TRBJ2-5; TRBD2 aligns across 10 bases. Germline lookup yields CDR1 SGDLS and CDR2 YYNGEE. The CDR3 totals 16 residues. The V and J ends lost 0 bases and 2 bases, in that order; junction bases with no gene match: 4. The CDR3 region is CASSVGAGGVQETQYF. The DNA for the CDR3 is TGTGCCAGCAGCGTAGGAGCGGGAGGGGTACAAGAGACCCAGTACTTC. Combining the CDR3 with reference TRBV9 and TRBJ2-5 gives the whole variable domain DSGVTQTPKHLITATGQRVTLRCSPRSGDLSVYWYQQSLDQGLQFLIQYYNGEERAKGNILERFSAQQFPDLHSELNLSSLELGDSALYFCASSVGAGGVQETQYFGPGTRLLVL.

The V call is TRBV27, the J call TRBJ2-2; 11 nucleotides agree with TRBD2. V was clipped by 6 bases and J by 2 bases; unmatched bases: 2. Germline V lookup: CDR1 MNHEY, CDR2 SMNVEV (reference sequence). The CDR3 consists of 15 residues. The CDR3 DNA sequence: TGTGCCAGCAGAACTAGCGGGGGTAACACCGGGGAGCTGTTTTTT. This gives the protein CASRTSGGNTGELFF.

The rearrangement links TRBV4-1 to TRBJ2-5; TRBD2 matches 8 bases. CDR1 is MGHRA and CDR2 is YSYEKL in the germline V gene. The V segment lost 0 bases and the J segment 4 bases; nucleotides outside the gene matches: 7. The CDR3 extends over 16 amino acids. The CDR3 sequence is CASSQDNTGGGETQYF. The CDR3, as DNA: TGCGCCAGCAGCCAAGATAACACGGGGGGGGGAGAGACCCAGTACTTC.